Each of the 30 T cell receptor beta chains below was sequenced from the same sample in a study of blood T cell repertoires in COVID-19. The assay was immunoSEQ multiplex PCR, and TCRdb's table has in-frame clones only and misses some. The data hold some 42,000 clones, with around 90% observed a single time. Material for sequencing was peripheral blood. The receptors originated from a human donor in a cohort sampled during active COVID-19.

The V and J genes are TRBV4-1 and TRBJ2-7; D is uncertain. The CDR3 is 16 amino acids. Germline CDR1 reads MGHRA; CDR2 reads YSYEKL. V lost 1 base, J lost 0 bases, and 13 bases lay in between. The CDR3 DNA sequence: TGCGCCAGCAGCCAAGTACTGGGCCCAACCTCCTACGAGCAGTACTTC. Its translation is CASSQVLGPTSYEQYF.

Written as DNA, the CDR3 is TGTGCCAGCAGCCACAGGGATCAGCCCCAGCATTTT. Translating gives CASSHRDQPQHF. This chain connects TRBV3-1 (or the pseudogene TRBV3-2) to TRBJ1-5; tentative D call: TRBD1 (5 bases). The CDR3 is made up of 12 amino acids. Germline V lookup: CDR1 LGHDT, CDR2 YNNKEL (reference sequence). V lost 3 bases and J 5 bases, leaving 5 bases between the germline ends.

The CDR3 loop reads CASSRRGGDYEQYF. The CDR3 region has the DNA TGTGCCAGCAGCAGACGTGGGGGGGACTACGAGCAGTACTTC. This chain links TRBV6-2 or TRBV6-3 with TRBJ2-7; 7 bases align to TRBD2. Per germline, CDR1 MNHEY and CDR2 SVGEGT. The trim removed 6 bases at V and 3 bases at J, leaving 8 bases unmatched. The CDR3 totals 14 residues.

The rearrangement links TRBV5-6 to TRBJ2-7; weak D call: TRBD1 (5 bases). There are 14 residues in the CDR3. V was shortened by 6 bases and J by 2 bases, with 15 bases between the two germline ends. CDR1 is SGHDT, CDR2 YYEEEE, per germline. In DNA, the CDR3 is TGTGCCAGCACCTCCGGGTTAGGGGCCTACGAGCAGTACTTC. It is translated as CASTSGLGAYEQYF.

The chain is built from TRBV7-6 and TRBJ2-7, with D maybe TRBD2 (6 bases). The V and J ends lost 0 bases and 0 bases respectively, with 12 bases between them. The CDR3 contains 16 residues. CDR1 and CDR2 (germline): SGHVS, FNYEAQ. The CDR3 region is CASSLATGRSSYEQYF. CDR3 DNA: TGTGCCAGCAGCTTAGCGACGGGGAGGAGCTCCTACGAGCAGTACTTC.

In its sample, this clone was seen a few times. The chain is built from TRBV29-1 and TRBJ2-5, with 7 nucleotides matching TRBD1. Germline CDR1 and CDR2: SQVTM and ANQGSEA. V gave up 6 bases and J gave up 5 bases; unmatched junction bases: 15. This CDR3 region has 15 residues. CDR3 loop: CSVSTPSTGSETQYF. CDR3 bases: TGCAGCGTCTCAACCCCCTCGACAGGGAGCGAGACCCAGTACTTC.

This clone appeared a single time. J is TRBJ1-2 and V is TRBV12-3 or TRBV12-4, with D possibly TRBD1 on 5 matching bases. The V end was cut by 8 bases, the J end by 8 bases, with 12 bases between. The length of the CDR3 is 11 residues. Written as DNA, the CDR3 is TGTGCCAGCGGCTGGGACTCCGGCTACACCTTC. Translation gives CASGWDSGYTF.

The V and J genes are TRBV9 and TRBJ1-3, with TRBD1 as a possible D gene (6 bases). V was pared by 1 base and J by 1 base, with 12 bases between. Germline CDR1 is SGDLS and CDR2 is YYNGEE. CDR3 length equals 16 residues. CDR3: CASSVLQGPSGNTIYF. The DNA of the CDR3 is TGTGCCAGCAGCGTACTACAGGGTCCTTCTGGAAACACCATATATTTT.

The chain carries TRBV6-5 and TRBJ1-2, with TRBD1 matching 7 bases. This CDR3 has 15 amino acids. Germline V lookup: CDR1 MNHEY, CDR2 SVGAGI. Trimming cost V 2 bases and J 5 bases; bases outside gene matches: 8. This CDR3 is CASSYGWRQGYGYTF. In nucleotides, the CDR3 is TGTGCCAGCAGTTACGGTTGGCGACAGGGATATGGCTACACCTTC.

As DNA, the CDR3 is TGTGCCAGCAGTTTATCAGGGGCATCAGGAAACACCATATATTTT. Translation: CASSLSGASGNTIYF. The chain is built from TRBV27 and TRBJ1-3, with a weak D call TRBD1 (5 bases). This CDR3 is 15 amino acids long. CDR1 and CDR2 from the germline V gene are MNHEY and SMNVEV (reference sequence). Trimming shortened V by 0 bases and J by 4 bases, and 10 bases separated the two germline ends.

This sequence joins TRBV4-3 and TRBJ1-1, with TRBD1 matching 7 bases. The length of the CDR3 is 15 residues. V trimming: 0 bases; J trimming: 6 bases; junction bases outside the gene matches: 7. Germline V gene data show CDR1 as LGHNA and CDR2 as YSLEER. The DNA of the CDR3 is TGCGCCAGCAGCCAAGATCCGTCAGGGGGAGCTGAAGCTTTCTTT. Translating gives CASSQDPSGGAEAFF.

This chain links TRBV29-1 with TRBJ2-5; maybe TRBD2 (6 bases). CDR1 and CDR2 (germline): SQVTM, ANQGSEA. The CDR3 extends over 13 amino acids. V dropped 6 bases and J dropped 5 bases, with 16 bases sitting between them. The CDR3 sequence: CSVPLEGRETQYF. The DNA of the CDR3 is TGCAGCGTCCCCTTGGAGGGGCGGGAGACCCAGTACTTC.

The V call is TRBV3-1 (or the pseudogene TRBV3-2), the J call TRBJ2-7; D remains unclear. V was pared by 4 bases and J by 3 bases, with 4 bases between. This CDR3 contains 11 residues. Germline V lookup: CDR1 LGHDT, CDR2 YNNKEL (reference sequence). CDR3 sequence reads: CASSPGYEQYF. The DNA for the CDR3 is TGTGCCAGCAGCCCGGGCTACGAGCAGTACTTC.

The chain employs TRBV2 and TRBJ1-4; D uncertain. Trimming took 6 bases from V and 4 from J, leaving 12 bases between them. CDR3 length: 14 residues. Germline-derived CDR1 and CDR2 are SNHLY and FYNNEI. The DNA for the CDR3 is TGTGCCAGCAGGGCCCTAACAGATAATGAAAAACTGTTTTTT. Its translation is CASRALTDNEKLFF.

The chain joins TRBV14 to TRBJ1-5, with D unclear. This CDR3 is built from 13 residues. Germline CDR1 is SGHDN and CDR2 is FVKESK. V lost 4 bases and J lost 3, with 7 bases in between. The CDR3 protein is CASSRQANQPQHF. The CDR3 bases are TGTGCCAGCAGCCGCCAGGCCAATCAGCCCCAGCATTTT.

This rearrangement joins TRBV28 to TRBJ2-7; TRBD1 agrees at 10 bases. The CDR3 sequence is 12 residues long. Trimming at V came to 3 bases and at J to 9 bases, leaving 2 bases not matched to a gene. CDR1 and CDR2 from the germline V gene are MDHEN and SYDVKM. The CDR3 is CASSFRDRGQYF. The DNA for the CDR3 is TGTGCCAGCAGTTTCCGGGACAGGGGGCAGTACTTC. Combining the CDR3 with reference TRBV28 and TRBJ2-7 gives the whole variable domain DVKVTQSSRYLVKRTGEKVFLECVQDMDHENMFWYRQDPGLGLRLIYFSYDVKMKEKGDIPEGYSVSREKKERFSLILESASTNQTSMYLCASSFRDRGQYFGPGTRLTVT.

The genes are TRBV27 and TRBJ2-6; no firm D call. This CDR3 contains 17 residues. V was pared by 2 bases and J by 0 bases, with 11 bases between. Germline CDR1 is MNHEY and CDR2 is SMNVEV (reference sequence). DNA for the CDR3: TGTGCCAGCAGTTTAAGGCAGACTGGCTCTGGGGCCAACGTCCTGACTTTC. Its protein product is CASSLRQTGSGANVLTF. The variable domain in full, with the rest retrieved from reference TRBV27 and TRBJ2-6, is EAQVTQNPRYLITVTGKKLTVTCSQNMNHEYMSWYRQDPGLGLRQIYYSMNVEVTDKGDVPEGYKVSRKEKRNFPLILESPSPNQTSLYFCASSLRQTGSGANVLTFGAGSRLTVL.

The chain combines TRBV7-2 with TRBJ2-3; 14 positions match TRBD2. Germline V gives CDR1 SGHTA, CDR2 FQGNSA. This CDR3 is built from 16 residues. The V and J ends lost 3 bases and 5 bases, in that order; junction bases with no gene match: 4. CDR3: CASSLGLAGDGDTQYF. The DNA of the CDR3 is TGTGCCAGCAGCTTGGGACTAGCGGGGGATGGAGATACGCAGTATTTT.

This rearrangement joins TRBV3-1 (or the pseudogene TRBV3-2) to TRBJ1-6; 7 bases fit TRBD1. The CDR3 runs to 17 residues. In germline, CDR1 is LGHDT, CDR2 YNNKEL (reference sequence). V shed 4 bases, J shed 6 bases, and the junction held 12 bases outside the gene matches. The CDR3 sequence: CASSPSSWTGVNSPLHF. The CDR3, as DNA: TGTGCCAGCAGCCCCAGCTCCTGGACAGGAGTTAATTCACCCCTCCACTTT.

The genes are TRBV19 and TRBJ1-6; no firm D call. CDR1 and CDR2 from the germline V gene are LNHDA and SQIVND (reference sequence). The CDR3 sequence is 13 residues long. Trimming shortened V by 10 bases and J by 13 bases, and 20 bases separated the two germline ends. CDR3 sequence (DNA): TGTGCCACTGGACTTTTTAATTCATCCCCCCTCCACTTT. This codes for CATGLFNSSPLHF.

This rearrangement joins TRBV11-2 to TRBJ1-1; 9 bases line up with TRBD1. The germline V gene has CDR1 SGHAT and CDR2 FQNNGV. V lost 5 bases and J lost 5; bases outside the gene matches: 6. CDR3 length: 14 amino acids. CDR3 sequence: CASSVGQGRTEAFF. The CDR3 coding sequence is TGTGCCAGCAGCGTCGGACAGGGGAGAACTGAAGCTTTCTTT.

The V call is TRBV4-3, the J call TRBJ2-1; TRBD2 is a possible D gene (7 bases). This CDR3 is built from 16 residues. V gave up 0 bases and J gave up 2 bases, with 11 bases separating them. Germline V gene sequence: CDR1 LGHNA, CDR2 YSLEER. CDR3 sequence: CASSQDIGGPYNEQFF. CDR3 in DNA: TGCGCCAGCAGCCAAGATATCGGGGGGCCCTACAATGAGCAGTTCTTC.

This chain joins TRBV11-2 and TRBJ2-7; 8 bases map to TRBD1. The CDR3 runs 16 residues. Germline CDR1 and CDR2: SGHAT and FQNNGV. The trim removed 2 bases at V and 2 bases at J, leaving 8 bases unmatched. The CDR3 protein is CASSLSRTGIPYEQYF. CDR3 in DNA: TGTGCCAGCAGCTTATCCCGGACAGGGATCCCCTACGAGCAGTACTTC.

The V gene is TRBV5-1, the J gene TRBJ1-2; D remains unclear. The CDR3 runs 13 residues. Germline loops: CDR1 SGHRS, CDR2 YFSETQ. V shed 4 bases and J shed 4 bases, with 11 bases lying between them. Here the CDR3 DNA reads TGCGCCAGCAGCCTGGGTACACCCTATGGCTACACCTTC. Translated: CASSLGTPYGYTF.

The chain uses TRBV7-2 and TRBJ1-3; D remains ambiguous. The CDR3 consists of 12 residues. Germline V lookup: CDR1 SGHTA, CDR2 FQGNSA. Deletions cut 6 bases from V and 2 bases from J, with 5 bases between. CDR3 DNA: TGTGCCAGCAGTCTCGCTGGAAACACCATATATTTT. Translation: CASSLAGNTIYF. Supplemented by reference TRBV7-2 and TRBJ1-3, the full variable domain reads GAGVSQSPSNKVTEKGKDVELRCDPISGHTALYWYRQSLGQGLEFLIYFQGNSAPDKSGLPSDRFSAERTGGSVSTLTIQRTQQEDSAVYLCASSLAGNTIYFGEGSWLTVV.

J is TRBJ2-7 and V is TRBV12-5; TRBD2 matches 16 bases. The CDR3 is 15 residues long. The V segment lost 6 bases and the J segment 9 bases; nucleotides outside the gene matches: 8. Germline lookup yields CDR1 LGHNT and CDR2 FRNRAP. Here the CDR3 DNA reads TGTGCTAGTGGGTCCGGGACTAGCGGGGGGGTCCGGCAGTACTTC. It translates to CASGSGTSGGVRQYF.

The J gene is TRBJ2-7, the V gene TRBV6-2 or TRBV6-3; maybe TRBD1 (5 bases). CDR1 MNHEY and CDR2 SVGEGT come from the germline V gene. The CDR3 contains 15 residues. The V gene lost 5 bases and the J gene lost 0 bases, with 14 bases spanning the gap. CDR3 DNA sequence: TGTGCCAGCAGTCCGCAGGGCATCGGCTCCTACGAGCAGTACTTC. Encoded protein: CASSPQGIGSYEQYF.

CDR3: CASSSRVASYNSPLHF. In DNA, the CDR3 is TGTGCCAGCAGTTCCAGGGTCGCATCCTATAATTCACCCCTCCACTTT. The chain has TRBV6-2 or TRBV6-3 and TRBJ1-6; tentative D call: TRBD1 (5 bases). Germline V gene sequence: CDR1 MNHEY, CDR2 SVGEGT. The CDR3 has 16 amino acids. V was shortened by 4 bases and J by 1 base, with 11 bases between the two germline ends.

This chain links TRBV3-1 (or the pseudogene TRBV3-2) with TRBJ2-7, with D maybe TRBD1 (5 bases). CDR3 length: 15 residues. CDR1 is LGHDT, CDR2 YNNKEL, per germline (reference sequence). Trimming took off 0 bases at V and 1 base at J, with 10 bases between the two ends. Here the CDR3 reads CASSQESRVSYEQYF. CDR3 in DNA: TGTGCCAGCAGCCAAGAATCCAGGGTATCCTACGAGCAGTACTTC.

The J gene is TRBJ1-1, the V gene TRBV11-2; 9 bases line up with TRBD1. Germline CDR1 SGHAT, CDR2 FQNNGV. This CDR3 region has 17 residues. J lost 4 bases, V lost 0 bases, and 9 bases had no gene match. The DNA of the CDR3 is TGTGCCAGCAGCTTAGATCGCTGGGGACAGGGCTCCACTGAAGCTTTCTTT. Translated: CASSLDRWGQGSTEAFF.